Below, 20 T cell receptor beta chains from the same sample are listed, as sequenced in a study of spatial heterogeneity in lung cancer. TCRdb passed the 5' RACE reads through MiXCR, listing each CDR3 protein once. The data show 45,000 to 50,000 distinct CDR3 sequences, with 12% seen just once and around 32% held by the top ten. Time point defined: blood at routine non-recurrence follow-up after resection. The sample was PBMCs, taken at follow-up. These receptors came from a male donor with early-stage non-small cell lung cancer.

The chain is built from TRBV5-4 and TRBJ1-2; D is unresolved. V gave up 3 bases and J gave up 5 bases, with 11 bases separating them. The CDR3 has 13 amino acids. The V gene's germline CDR1 is SGHNT and CDR2 YYREEE (reference sequence). The CDR3 DNA is TGTGCCAGCAGCTCCTCCCAGAGGTATGGCTACACCTTC. It yields the protein CASSSSQRYGYTF.

This clonotype was counted between two and nine times. The V and J genes are TRBV7-9 and TRBJ1-2; a weak D match, TRBD1 (6 bases). Germline V gene lookup returns CDR1 SEHNR and CDR2 FQNEAQ (reference sequence). The CDR3 is 15 amino acids. The germline V and J ends were trimmed by 5 bases and 6 bases, with 19 bases remaining between them. CDR3 sequence (DNA): TGTGCCAGCAGCCGACAAAGGGCCAGGGGAAATGGCTACACCTTC. Translated, it gives CASSRQRARGNGYTF.

The chain uses TRBV29-1 and TRBJ2-1; 9 bases line up with TRBD1. V dropped 7 bases and J dropped 6; count of bases not matched to a gene: 13. There are 15 residues in the CDR3. Germline assignment: CDR1 SQVTM and CDR2 ANQGSEA. The CDR3, as DNA: TGCAGCGAAATGCCCCCGGGACAGGGAACCAATGAGCAGTTCTTC. It codes for CSEMPPGQGTNEQFF.

This clonotype was seen many times. The gene calls are TRBV5-1 and TRBJ2-7, with D tentatively TRBD2 (5 bases). The CDR3 sequence is 14 residues long. Germline V gene sequence: CDR1 SGHRS, CDR2 YFSETQ. Trimming left V 7 bases short and J 1 base short, with 15 bases between. DNA for the CDR3: TGCGCCAGCCGGGGAGCGACGACTTCCTACGAGCAGTACTTC. It specifies CASRGATTSYEQYF.

In regard to this clonotype: Just one base apart from a much larger clone, this may be a read error. This CDR3 is missing its conserved last phenylalanine or tryptophan, likely due to a read error. In DNA form, the CDR3 reads TGCGCCAGCAGCATTCTCGGGACTAGCGGCCAAAACATTCAGTACTCC. Translation gives CASSILGTSGQNIQYS. This chain joins TRBV5-1 and TRBJ2-4; 11 bases fit TRBD2. CDR1 and CDR2 (germline): SGHRS, YFSETQ. V gave up 4 bases and J gave up 5 bases; unmatched junction bases: 8. The CDR3 consists of 16 residues.

This clonotype has ten or more counts. The chain recombines TRBV5-4 with TRBJ2-7; D unclear. The V end lost 0 bases, the J end lost 6 bases, and 19 bases lay between the germline ends. The germline V gene encodes CDR1 SGHNT and CDR2 YYREEE (reference sequence). The CDR3 is 16 amino acids. The CDR3 loop is CASSLGPGFPPREQYF. CDR3 sequence (DNA): TGTGCCAGCAGCTTGGGCCCCGGGTTTCCTCCCCGCGAGCAGTACTTC.

This clonotype has ten or more counts. The chain recombines TRBV20-1 with TRBJ1-2, with unresolved D. CDR3 length: 14 amino acids. Trimming pared 6 bases from V and 3 bases from J, leaving 17 bases between. Germline V CDR1 and CDR2: DFQATT, SNEGSKA (reference sequence). The DNA for the CDR3 is TGCAGTGCGCTAACGTGGAGCGTATACTATGGCTACACCTTC. Protein: CSALTWSVYYGYTF.

This clonotype was observed at least ten times. The V gene is TRBV11-2, the J gene TRBJ2-3; a possible D gene is TRBD2 (5 bases). CDR3 length: 14 amino acids. Per germline, CDR1 SGHAT and CDR2 FQNNGV. The V and J ends lost 9 bases and 0 bases respectively, with 13 bases between them. In nucleotides, the CDR3 is TGTGCCAGTCATGCAGCGGCTAGCACAGATACGCAGTATTTT. It codes for CASHAAASTDTQYF.

This clonotype turned up a few times. The chain carries TRBV29-1 and TRBJ2-1; TRBD1 might be the D (6 bases). CDR3 length: 14 residues. CDR1 SQVTM and CDR2 ANQGSEA come from the germline V gene. The germline V and J ends were trimmed by 3 bases and 5 bases, with 14 bases remaining between them. The CDR3 protein is CSVESGRGDNEQFF. The CDR3 DNA follows: TGCAGCGTTGAGTCCGGCAGGGGAGACAATGAGCAGTTCTTC.

At least ten counts were recorded for this clonotype. The chain couples TRBV5-1 to TRBJ1-5, with a possible D match to TRBD1 (6 bases). This CDR3 has 15 amino acids. The V gene lost 4 bases and the J gene lost 2 bases, with 13 bases spanning the gap. The germline gives CDR1 SGHRS, CDR2 YFSETQ. Written as DNA, the CDR3 is TGCGCCAGCAGCCGCGACACAGGGCGCAATCAGCCCCAGCATTTT. It translates to CASSRDTGRNQPQHF.

Comments on this clonotype: The junction departs from the called germline gene at one end, perhaps through a read error. The V call is TRBV11-1, the J call TRBJ2-5; TRBD2 aligns across 8 bases. The CDR3 is 16 residues long. Germline V lookup: CDR1 SGHAT, CDR2 FQDESV (reference sequence). CDR3: CASSSQHAGGQETQYF. CDR3 nucleotide sequence: TGTGCCAGCAGCAGCCAACACGCGGGAGGCCAAGAGACTCAGTACTTC.

The table lists this clonotype with many counts. CDR3 DNA: TGCAGCGTTGAAAGCGGGAGCTACGAGCAGTACTTC. It yields the protein CSVESGSYEQYF. The chain links TRBV29-1 to TRBJ2-7, with 8 bases aligning to TRBD2. There are 12 residues in the CDR3. V dropped 2 bases and J dropped 3; count of bases not matched to a gene: 0. Germline V gene sequence: CDR1 SQVTM, CDR2 ANQGSEA.

In this sample, this clonotype turned up a few times. CDR3 bases: TGTGCCAGCAGTTTAGGTCTAGCGGGTGCCTTGGAGGAGCTGTTTTTT. Its translation: CASSLGLAGALEELFF. The chain combines TRBV12-3 or TRBV12-4 with TRBJ2-2; 8 bases are shared with TRBD2. After removal of 1 base from V and 10 bases from J, the junction contained 11 bases not matched to a gene. The CDR3 is made up of 16 amino acids.

This clonotype has ten or more counts. The CDR3 reads CAWSVQRSSGNTIYF. CDR3 sequence (DNA): TGTGCCTGGAGCGTTCAACGGAGCTCTGGAAACACCATATATTTT. The V call is TRBV30, the J call TRBJ1-3; no definite D call. Trimming pared 3 bases from V and 0 bases from J, leaving 12 bases between. CDR1 is GTSNPN and CDR2 is SVGIG in the germline V gene (reference sequence). CDR3 size: 15 residues.

This clonotype was found many times. The genes are TRBV20-1 and TRBJ2-1; 14 nucleotides match TRBD2. Germline CDR1 reads DFQATT; CDR2 reads SNEGSKA (reference sequence). The length of the CDR3 is 14 residues. CDR3 sequence reads: CSAVGLAGVDEQFF. CDR3 in DNA: TGCAGCGCGGTGGGACTAGCGGGAGTAGATGAGCAGTTCTTC.

This clonotype has ten or more counts. J is TRBJ2-7 and V is TRBV18, with D possibly TRBD1 on 6 matching bases. Per the germline V gene, CDR1 is KGHSH and CDR2 is LQKENI. V shed 0 bases and J shed 3 bases, with 12 bases lying between them. The CDR3 totals 15 residues. The CDR3 here is CASSPPLRDNYEQYF. CDR3 bases: TGTGCCAGCTCACCACCTTTACGGGACAACTACGAGCAGTACTTC.

The chain uses TRBV20-1 and TRBJ2-7; D is unresolved. CDR3 length: 12 amino acids. Germline V gene lookup returns CDR1 DFQATT and CDR2 SNEGSKA (reference sequence). Trimming took off 1 base at V and 3 bases at J, with 7 bases between the two ends. This chain's CDR3 is CSARAGVYEQYF. Written as DNA, the CDR3 is TGCAGTGCTAGAGCGGGCGTCTACGAGCAGTACTTC.

This clonotype has at least ten counts. CDR3 nucleotide sequence: TGTGCCAGCAGCCAGGGGATTGGAGGCTACACCTTC. Residues: CASSQGIGGYTF. This rearrangement joins TRBV5-5 to TRBJ1-2; D is possibly TRBD1 (6 bases). The length of the CDR3 is 12 residues. V lost 4 bases and J lost 8, with 12 bases in between. Germline CDR1 SGHKS, CDR2 YYEKEE (reference sequence).

This clonotype was detected a few times. The gene calls are TRBV20-1 and TRBJ2-3; 11 positions agree with TRBD2. The CDR3 contains 14 residues. The germline gives CDR1 DFQATT, CDR2 SNEGSKA (reference sequence). After removal of 5 bases from V and 3 bases from J, the junction contained 4 bases not matched to a gene. DNA of the CDR3: TGCAGTGCTCTCCTAGCGGGAGGTACAGATACGCAGTATTTT. The encoded protein is CSALLAGGTDTQYF.

The V gene is TRBV7-2, the J gene TRBJ1-5; weak D call: TRBD1 (5 bases). The V end was cut by 5 bases, the J end by 2 bases, with 10 bases between. This CDR3 has 14 residues. Per germline, CDR1 SGHTA and CDR2 FQGNSA. The chain's CDR3 is CASSVRGGNQPQHF. The DNA of the CDR3 is TGTGCCAGCAGCGTGAGGGGTGGCAATCAGCCCCAGCATTTT. The complete variable domain, with remaining parts taken from reference TRBV7-2 and TRBJ1-5, reads GAGVSQSPSNKVTEKGKDVELRCDPISGHTALYWYRQSLGQGLEFLIYFQGNSAPDKSGLPSDRFSAERTGGSVSTLTIQRTQQEDSAVYLCASSVRGGNQPQHFGDGTRLSIL.